The 5 T cell receptor beta chains reported below all come from one sample, sequenced in a study of blood T cell repertoires in COVID-19. This table comes from immunoSEQ multiplex PCR, and its TCRdb copy is limited to in-frame clones, with some not included. Of some 220,000 clones in the sample, about 81% were seen once. The specimen sequenced was peripheral blood. These TCRs come from a woman in her 70s with COVID-19, enrolled during active disease.

For the CDR3, the DNA is TGTGCCACCAGCAGAGGTAGAAGGCGGGAGGTCTACAATGAGCAGTTCTTC. Its protein product is CATSRGRRREVYNEQFF. The chain joins TRBV15 to TRBJ2-1, with 8 bases aligning to TRBD2. V lost 1 base to trimming and J lost 3 bases; unmatched junction nucleotides: 8. Germline assignment: CDR1 LNHNV and CDR2 YYDKDF (reference sequence). CDR3 length: 17 residues.

The genes are TRBV10-1 and TRBJ1-1, with 10 bases fitting TRBD1. The germline V gene has CDR1 WNHNN and CDR2 SYGVQD (reference sequence). The CDR3 contains 14 residues. The junction had 2 bases not matched to a gene; V was cut back by 4 bases and J by 3 bases. This CDR3 is CASSGQGAYTEAFF. CDR3 DNA sequence: TGCGCCAGCAGTGGACAGGGGGCTTACACTGAAGCTTTCTTT.

Regarding this clone: The sample holds other DNA sequences that translate to the same CDR3. The chain couples TRBV25-1 to TRBJ1-5; no clear D. V lost 3 bases to trimming and J lost 4 bases, with 7 bases between them. The CDR3 contains 13 residues. Germline values: CDR1 MGHDK, CDR2 SYGVNS. CDR3 sequence (DNA): TGTGCCAGCAGTGATAGGAGTAATCAGCCCCAGCATTTT. Its translation: CASSDRSNQPQHF.

This clone was counted between two and nine times. The chain links TRBV18 to TRBJ2-7, with D tentatively TRBD1 (5 bases). The CDR3 sequence is 18 residues long. Germline assignment: CDR1 KGHSH and CDR2 LQKENI. Trimming removed 3 bases from V and 0 bases from J, with 21 bases in between. The CDR3 here is CASSPISGVTVSSYEQYF. The CDR3 nucleotides are TGTGCCAGCTCACCCATATCAGGTGTGACAGTGAGCTCCTACGAGCAGTACTTC.

J is TRBJ2-7 and V is TRBV6-6, with 7 bases aligning to TRBD1. CDR3 length equals 16 residues. V trimming: 7 bases; J trimming: 0 bases; junction bases outside the gene matches: 12. Germline CDR1 and CDR2: MNHNY and SVGAGI (reference sequence). In nucleotides, the CDR3 is TGTGCCAGCACCGACTCGGGACAGAGGAGCTCCTACGAGCAGTACTTC. This sequence encodes CASTDSGQRSSYEQYF.